This T cell receptor beta chain appears in the sequencing data of a study of blood T cell repertoires in COVID-19 (dated by TCRdb to the early 2020s). The study in broad terms: Collaborator samples came from the United States, Italy and Spain and covered acute and convalescent phases of COVID-19. The prospective study material was composed of cDNA or gDNA derived from T cells, B-cell-depleted T cells, or PBMCs. Deeply sampled blood TCRbeta repertoires from subjects exposed to, actively infected with, or recovered from COVID-19 were included in the dataset. The repertoires were released in a freely available public database intended as a resource for research on the immune response to SARS-CoV-2. Samples were obtained from the ongoing ImmuneRACE study (first 160 participants) and from about 1,300 subjects provided by 6 global collaborators. Nearly every sample came with metadata listing a de-identified subject ID, COVID-19 status, age in years and sex. Where HLA class I and class II types were available, the types were taken from metadata supplied by the sample provider, not from assay-based typing. General conclusions and limits of the study: Clinical and demographic metadata were provided uncurated, with the amount varying by source and participant.

Collaborating institutions collected whole blood in K2EDTA tubes following their own protocols. For TCRbeta analysis, collaborators shipped samples as frozen whole blood, isolated PBMCs, or DNA extracted from either of those sample types. Comments on this clone: The clone's antigen remains unknown. Base-call qualities are not available, and no considerably larger clone is one nucleotide away.

According to the germline V gene (reference sequence), CDR1 reads MNHNY and CDR2 reads SVGAGI. The cysteine opens and the phenylalanine closes a CDR3 of 16 amino acids. Only the CDR3 part of the read is kept: 48 bases, read in frame from the first base. V is clipped by 0 bases and J by 5 bases, and the sequence between their germline boundaries is 16 bases long. The immunoSEQ Assay, a bias-controlled multiplex PCR, was used to amplify TCRbeta CDR3 regions from genomic DNA. The original methods were these. The number of nucleated cells in each sample was estimated by amplification of reference gene primers within the assay. Sequence reads were collapsed and filtered to measure the absolute abundance of every unique TCRbeta CDR3 rearrangement. For each sample, productive Simpson clonality was calculated by taking the square root of Simpson's diversity index across productive rearrangements. TCRdb provides this immuneACCESS table in a form limited to in-frame rearrangements. Some clones are lacking; in checked studies, under half of them reflect an unresolved V gene, and why the rest are absent is not known. That table gives V, J and clone size, and the DNA gave D and trimming. This sample comprises around 99,000 clones, about 87% of them detected only once. 1% to 1.4% of the sample lies in the top ten.

The sample taken for sequencing was peripheral blood. The TCR was taken from a human donor in a cohort sampled during active COVID-19. This sequence uses TRBV6-6 and TRBJ1-2, with a weak D call of TRBD1 (5 bases match). The CDR3 here reads CASSYSTRGTRYGYTF. The base sequence is TGTGCCAGCAGTTACTCGACTAGGGGAACCAGATATGGCTACACCTTC.